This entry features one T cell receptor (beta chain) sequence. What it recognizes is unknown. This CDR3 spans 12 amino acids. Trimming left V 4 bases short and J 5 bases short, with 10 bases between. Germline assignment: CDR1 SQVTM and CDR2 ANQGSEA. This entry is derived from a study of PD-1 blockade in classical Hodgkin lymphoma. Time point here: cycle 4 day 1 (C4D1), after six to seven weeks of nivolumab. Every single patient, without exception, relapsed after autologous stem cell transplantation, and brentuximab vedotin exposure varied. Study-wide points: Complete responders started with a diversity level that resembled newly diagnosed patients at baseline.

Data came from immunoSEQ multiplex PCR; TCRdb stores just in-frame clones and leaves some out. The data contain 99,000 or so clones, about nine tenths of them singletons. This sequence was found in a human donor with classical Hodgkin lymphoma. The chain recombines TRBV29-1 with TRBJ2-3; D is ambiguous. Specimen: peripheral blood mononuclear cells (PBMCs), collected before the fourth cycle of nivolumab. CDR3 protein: CSVVNLQDTQYF. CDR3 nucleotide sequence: TGCAGCGTTGTTAACCTCCAAGATACGCAGTATTTT.